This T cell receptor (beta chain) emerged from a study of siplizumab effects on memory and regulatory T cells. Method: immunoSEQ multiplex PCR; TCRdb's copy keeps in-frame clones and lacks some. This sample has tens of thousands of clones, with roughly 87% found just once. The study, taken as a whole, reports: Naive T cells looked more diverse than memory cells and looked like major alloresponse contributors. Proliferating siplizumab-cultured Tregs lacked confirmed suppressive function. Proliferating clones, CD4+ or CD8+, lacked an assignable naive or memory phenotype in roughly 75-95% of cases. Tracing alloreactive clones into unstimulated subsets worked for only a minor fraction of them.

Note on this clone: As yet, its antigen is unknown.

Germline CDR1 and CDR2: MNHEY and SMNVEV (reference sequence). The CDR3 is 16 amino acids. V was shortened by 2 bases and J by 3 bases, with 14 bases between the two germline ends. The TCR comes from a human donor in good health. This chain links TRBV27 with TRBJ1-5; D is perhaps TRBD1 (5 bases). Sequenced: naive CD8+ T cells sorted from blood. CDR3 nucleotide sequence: TGTGCCAGCAGTTTACTCTCCGGGGCCAACAATCAGCCCCAGCATTTT. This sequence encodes CASSLLSGANNQPQHF.